The 12 T cell receptor beta chains below come from one sample, sequenced in a study of blood T cell repertoires in COVID-19 (dated by TCRdb to between 2020 and 2021). Library preparation used the immunoSEQ multiplex PCR assay. TCRdb limited this immuneACCESS table to in-frame rearrangements with V and J called. A share of clones is missing; checked studies link under half to unresolved V genes, and the rest is unexplained. The sample contains about 350,000 clones, 86% of them found a single time. Jointly, the top ten make up roughly 6.6% of the sample. Sequencing was done on a sample of peripheral blood. Receptors originate from a woman aged 60-70 years with COVID-19, enrolled during active disease.

The chain uses TRBV9 and TRBJ1-6, with D unresolved. The V gene's germline CDR1 is SGDLS and CDR2 YYNGEE. This CDR3 is built from 12 residues. V lost 7 bases to trimming and J lost 6 bases, with 8 bases between them. This CDR3 is CASQRSNSPLHF. The CDR3 DNA reads as TGTGCCAGCCAGCGATCTAATTCACCCCTCCACTTT. Supplemented by reference TRBV9 and TRBJ1-6, the full variable domain reads DSGVTQTPKHLITATGQRVTLRCSPRSGDLSVYWYQQSLDQGLQFLIQYYNGEERAKGNILERFSAQQFPDLHSELNLSSLELGDSALYFCASQRSNSPLHFGNGTRLTVT.

The chain is built from TRBV5-1 and TRBJ1-1; no definite D call. This CDR3 has 11 residues. Germline V gene data show CDR1 as SGHRS and CDR2 as YFSETQ. Trimming took 2 bases from V and 7 from J, leaving 6 bases between them. CDR3 protein: CASSLLNEAFF. CDR3 nucleotides: TGCGCCAGCAGCTTACTTAATGAAGCTTTCTTT.

This rearrangement joins TRBV7-2 to TRBJ2-5; D unresolved. The CDR3 contains 12 residues. CDR1 and CDR2 (germline): SGHTA, FQGNSA. Trimming removed 4 bases at V and 5 bases at J, with 8 bases between. DNA of the CDR3: TGTGCCAGCAGCTCATACAGTGAGACCCAGTACTTC. It codes for CASSSYSETQYF.

V and J are TRBV4-2 and TRBJ1-2; no firm D call. V shed 5 bases and J shed 1 base, with 14 bases lying between them. The CDR3 length is 15 residues. Germline V gene data show CDR1 as LGHNA and CDR2 as YNFKEQ. The CDR3: CASSLRTDNNYGYTF. The CDR3 coding sequence is TGTGCCAGCAGCTTGCGAACAGACAATAACTATGGCTACACCTTC.

The chain has TRBV3-1 (or the pseudogene TRBV3-2) and TRBJ1-2; the D is unclear. The CDR3 sequence is 12 residues long. Germline assignment: CDR1 LGHDT and CDR2 YNNKEL (reference sequence). Trimming took off 0 bases at V and 8 bases at J, with 7 bases between the two ends. CDR3 loop: CASSQDRLGYTF. The CDR3 DNA is TGTGCCAGCAGCCAAGATAGATTGGGCTACACCTTC.

This CDR3 reads CASSFNTGGEGVYGYTF. The CDR3 DNA is TGCGCCAGCAGCTTCAATACAGGGGGCGAAGGGGTCTATGGCTACACCTTC. This chain joins TRBV5-1 and TRBJ1-2; 9 bases are shared with TRBD1. The J segment lost 4 bases and the V segment lost 2 bases, leaving 12 bases of the junction unmatched. The CDR3 runs 17 residues. Looked up from germline, CDR1 is SGHRS and CDR2 is YFSETQ.

The chain links TRBV10-1 to TRBJ2-3; 9 nucleotides align to TRBD2. Trimming at V came to 3 bases and at J to 8 bases, leaving 9 bases not matched to a gene. The CDR3 sequence is 15 residues long. Germline loops: CDR1 WNHNN, CDR2 SYGVQD (reference sequence). The CDR3 sequence: CASSDEFSGGGTQYF. CDR3 DNA sequence: TGCGCCAGCAGTGATGAATTTAGCGGGGGCGGTACGCAGTATTTT.

The J gene is TRBJ2-3, the V gene TRBV5-1; 8 positions match TRBD1. Germline V gives CDR1 SGHRS, CDR2 YFSETQ. The CDR3 covers 16 residues. With V trimmed by 0 bases and J by 1 base, 4 bases remained unmatched. CDR3 nucleotides: TGCGCCAGCAGCTTGGTGGGGACAGGCCGCACAGATACGCAGTATTTT. Translation: CASSLVGTGRTDTQYF.

In its sample, this clone was seen once. The chain is built from TRBV3-1 (or the pseudogene TRBV3-2) and TRBJ2-7; 7 bases are shared with TRBD1. CDR3 length: 13 amino acids. CDR1 is LGHDT and CDR2 is YNNKEL in the germline V gene (reference sequence). With 8 bases clipped from V and 2 bases from J, the junction kept 6 bases outside the gene matches. The DNA of the CDR3 is TGTGCCAGCGGAGACAGGGTCGCCTACGAGCAGTACTTC. Its translation is CASGDRVAYEQYF.

The chain combines TRBV5-5 with TRBJ1-1, with 7 bases aligning to TRBD1. V lost 5 bases to trimming and J lost 5 bases; unmatched junction nucleotides: 3. The CDR3 is 12 amino acids. CDR1 is SGHKS, CDR2 YYEKEE, per germline (reference sequence). CDR3 sequence: CASRPGGTEAFF. In DNA form, the CDR3 reads TGTGCCAGCAGACCAGGGGGAACTGAAGCTTTCTTT.

The V call is TRBV10-1, the J call TRBJ2-1, with a weak D call TRBD2 (6 bases). The CDR3 runs to 12 residues. Germline CDR1 reads WNHNN; CDR2 reads SYGVQD (reference sequence). Trimming pared 3 bases from V and 14 bases from J, leaving 14 bases between. CDR3 amino acids: CASSDGTRTKFF. Written as DNA, the CDR3 is TGCGCCAGCAGTGACGGCACCCGGACTAAGTTCTTC.

The genes are TRBV7-2 and TRBJ2-1, with D possibly being TRBD1 (6 bases). From germline, CDR1 is SGHTA and CDR2 FQGNSA. V was cut by 7 bases and J by 4 bases, with 14 bases left in between. This CDR3 spans 14 amino acids. The CDR3 region has the DNA TGTGCCAGCAAACAGGGTTATCTATACAATGAGCAGTTCTTC. As protein: CASKQGYLYNEQFF.